This T cell receptor (beta chain) was documented in a study of cytomegalovirus exposure and HLA in healthy donors. Overall study findings and caveats: Altogether, 160 or so TCR beta chains were recorded as cytomegalovirus-associated.

V was shortened by 0 bases and J by 7 bases, with 9 bases between the two germline ends. In germline, CDR1 is GTSNPN, CDR2 SVGIG (reference sequence). The CDR3 runs 12 residues. Use of 60 Vbeta and 13 Jbeta primers characterized the PCR. This table comes from immunoSEQ multiplex PCR, and its TCRdb copy is limited to in-frame clones, with some not included. The sample shows some 140,000 clones, 76% of them seen only once. This clone has more than one count but fewer than ten. Its cognate antigen is unknown. The J gene is TRBJ1-1, the V gene TRBV30; D call uncertain. Input material: PBMCs. The receptor comes from a man between 35 and 55 years old in good health and CMV-seronegative. The CDR3 spells CAWSVMTGEAFF. The CDR3 DNA follows: TGTGCCTGGAGTGTAATGACGGGTGAAGCTTTCTTT.